This T cell receptor beta chain was captured by sequencing in a study of cytomegalovirus exposure and HLA in healthy donors. Study information: The 120 or so validation repertoires were reported in a later analysis to have been generated on the same platform as the roughly 680 first-cohort repertoires.

Notes on this clone: Its antigen remains unknown.

With 6 bases removed from V and 3 bases from J, the gap between germline ends came to 17 bases. Looked up from germline, CDR1 is MNHNY and CDR2 is SVGAGI (reference sequence). The CDR3 consists of 15 residues. The protocol was immunoSEQ multiplex PCR, while the TCRdb copy is restricted to in-frame clones and leaves out a portion. The sample records 200,000 to 250,000 clones, about 90% being singletons. Study results and limitations: Most TCR sequences showed up rarely, but some public TCRs showed up in many donors. The classifier was said to identify cytomegalovirus status with high specificity and sensitivity. Cytomegalovirus-associated status was assigned to 150 to 200 TCR beta chains.

The genes are TRBV6-6 and TRBJ1-2, with a weak D call TRBD1 (5 bases). Sequencing was performed on PBMCs. This receptor was taken from a man between 18 and 35 years old in good health and CMV-seropositive. CDR3 region: CASRTPGLMDYGYTF. The CDR3 DNA is TGTGCCAGCAGGACTCCGGGACTGATGGACTATGGCTACACCTTC.